One TCR beta chain is described in this entry. V was trimmed by 1 base and J by 5 bases, leaving 16 bases between them. CDR1 is LGHNA, CDR2 YSLEER, per germline. The CDR3 is made up of 16 amino acids. The data were obtained in a study of OX40 agonist ivuxolimab in advanced cancers. Method: immunoSEQ multiplex PCR; TCRdb's copy keeps in-frame clones and lacks some. The sample lists approximately 76,000 clones; 85% to 95% were seen once. The TCR originated in an adult with an advanced solid tumor such as melanoma, head and neck, liver or kidney cancer. J is TRBJ2-3 and V is TRBV4-3; D is perhaps TRBD2 (5 bases). The material sequenced was CD4+ or CD8+ T cells sorted from blood, taken in a trial of the OX40 agonist ivuxolimab. The CDR3, as DNA: TGCGCCAGCAGCCAAGTTAATGGACTCCGACTAGATACGCAGTATTTT. Encoded protein: CASSQVNGLRLDTQYF.